A selection of T cell receptor beta chains follows, all from one sample in a study of regulatory T cells in long-lasting Graves disease. TCRdb ran MiXCR on the multiplex PCR reads and lists one entry per CDR3 protein. The sample consists of a few hundred thousand distinct CDR3 sequences, around 18% of them appearing once. This sample comprised peripheral blood mononuclear cells (PBMCs), obtained at new diagnosis, from a patient treated with antithyroid drugs. Source of these receptors: a female donor with Graves disease. Each CDR3 is given with its conserved first and last residue. The D gene is left open where the match is weak. A row's size may be missing; if present it is once, few, many or a size class.

clone size,D gene,J gene,V gene,CDR3 protein,CDR3 DNA
many,.,TRBJ2-4,TRBV5-6,CASSLLAALNIQYF,TGTGCCAGCAGTCTACTCGCCGCCCTAAACATTCAGTACTTC
many,.,TRBJ2-3,TRBV12-3/TRBV12-4,CASSLQGRTDTQYF,TGTGCCAGCAGTTTACAGGGTCGCACAGATACGCAGTATTTT
.,TRBD1,TRBJ1-4,TRBV7-9,CASSAGTGGTEKLFF,TGTGCCAGCAGCGCAGGGACAGGGGGGACGGAAAAACTGTTTTTT
many,.,TRBJ1-2,TRBV3-1,CASSQLTGNYGYTF,TGTGCCAGCAGCCAACTGACCGGGAACTATGGCTACACCTTC
many,.,TRBJ2-6,TRBV2,CASSEYGSGANVLTF,TGTGCCAGCAGTGAATACGGGTCCGGGGCCAACGTCCTGACTTTC
many,.,TRBJ1-4,TRBV19,CASLPGRMNEKLFF,TGTGCCAGTTTACCGGGCCGAATGAATGAAAAACTGTTTTTT
.,TRBD2,TRBJ2-5,TRBV24-1,CATSDLGAGSGREETQYF,TGTGCCACCAGTGATTTGGGGGCGGGTAGCGGGAGAGAAGAGACCCAGTACTTC
many,.,TRBJ1-5,TRBV11-3,CASSINSNQPQHF,TGTGCCAGTAGCATTAATAGCAATCAGCCCCAGCATTTT
many,.,TRBJ2-7,TRBV11-2,CASSSQDSVFYEQYF,TGTGCCAGCAGCTCCCAGGACAGTGTATTCTACGAGCAGTACTTC
.,TRBD1,TRBJ2-1,TRBV7-9,CASSSLTGSYNEQFF,TGTGCCAGCAGCTCCCTGACAGGGTCCTACAATGAGCAGTTCTTC
many,.,TRBJ1-1,TRBV12-3/TRBV12-4,CASSSRRGQPNTEAFF,TGTGCCAGCTCCTCGCGACGTGGACAGCCGAACACTGAAGCTTTCTTT
many,TRBD2,TRBJ2-1,TRBV7-8,CASRPSGAYNEQFF,TGTGCCAGCAGGCCTAGCGGAGCATACAATGAGCAGTTCTTC
many,TRBD2,TRBJ2-4,TRBV7-2,CASSAAPTSGLAKNIQYF,TGTGCCAGCAGCGCAGCCCCGACTAGCGGGTTAGCCAAAAACATTCAGTACTTC
many,.,TRBJ1-3,TRBV19,CASMSLTDSGNTIYF,TGTGCCAGTATGTCCCTGACAGACTCTGGAAACACCATATATTTT
many,.,TRBJ2-1,TRBV7-3,CASSLRRHNEQFF,TGTGCCAGCAGCTTACGACGGCACAATGAGCAGTTCTTC
many,.,TRBJ2-7,TRBV30,CAWSLRHLLREQYF,TGTGCCTGGAGCCTTAGACACCTGCTACGGGAGCAGTACTTC
many,TRBD1,TRBJ2-5,TRBV9,CASSEGQGVIKTQYF,TGTGCCAGCAGCGAGGGACAGGGGGTAATTAAGACCCAGTACTTC
many,TRBD2,TRBJ2-1,TRBV28,CASRDGTSGGYEQFF,TGTGCCAGCAGGGACGGGACTAGCGGTGGTTATGAGCAGTTCTTC
many,.,TRBJ2-1,TRBV6-2/TRBV6-3,CATTGQPRDEQFF,TGTGCCACAACCGGACAACCACGCGATGAGCAGTTCTTC
many,.,TRBJ1-1,TRBV2,CASRDSGQVAFF,TGTGCCAGCAGGGACTCGGGGCAGGTAGCTTTCTTT
.,TRBD1,TRBJ2-7,TRBV7-9,CASRRGQGSSYEQYF,TGTGCCAGCAGACGAGGACAGGGGAGCTCCTACGAGCAGTACTTC
few,.,TRBJ2-2,TRBV7-9,CASSSPQGPGRSNTGELFF,TGTGCCAGCAGCTCGCCTCAGGGGCCCGGTCGTTCGAACACCGGGGAGCTGTTTTTT
many,.,TRBJ1-1,TRBV6-2/TRBV6-3,CASRGPTNTEAFF,TGTGCCAGCAGGGGCCCGACAAACACTGAAGCTTTCTTT
few,.,TRBJ2-7,TRBV19,CASSWYGEQYF,TGTGCCAGTAGTTGGTATGGCGAGCAGTACTTC
many,TRBD1,TRBJ1-1,TRBV7-9,CASAWVTGETEAFF,TGTGCCAGCGCGTGGGTTACAGGGGAGACTGAAGCTTTCTTT
many,.,TRBJ2-3,TRBV12-3/TRBV12-4,CASSLGQGSDTQYF,TGTGCCAGCAGTTTGGGCCAGGGATCAGATACGCAGTATTTT
.,.,TRBJ2-5,TRBV28,CASSLSLGNQETQYF,TGTGCCAGCAGTTTATCGTTGGGCAACCAAGAGACCCAGTACTTC
few,.,TRBJ2-1,TRBV6-2/TRBV6-3,CASSYPNEQFF,TGTGCCAGCAGTTATCCCAATGAGCAGTTCTTC
.,TRBD2,TRBJ2-5,TRBV20-1,CSAREGASGRGTQYF,TGCAGTGCTCGGGAGGGGGCTAGCGGGAGAGGAACCCAGTACTTC
many,TRBD1,TRBJ2-5,TRBV20-1,CSVNRGIETQYF,TGCAGTGTCAACAGGGGCATAGAGACCCAGTACTTC
few,.,TRBJ2-3,TRBV20-1,CSARDGSWADTQYF,TGCAGTGCTAGAGACGGGAGTTGGGCAGATACGCAGTATTTT